This T cell receptor beta chain was profiled in a study of OX40 agonist ivuxolimab in advanced cancers. Produced via immunoSEQ multiplex PCR; TCRdb's table is partial and in-frame only. Of fewer than 100,000 clones listed, 80% to 90% are singletons. In this sample, this clone turned up once. Blood was sampled at baseline, cycle 4 day 1, and cycle 7 day 1. Sequenced material: CD4+ or CD8+ T cells sorted from blood, taken in a trial of the OX40 agonist ivuxolimab. The source is an adult with an advanced solid tumor such as melanoma, head and neck, liver or kidney cancer.

The DNA for the CDR3 is TGTGCCAGTGGACTAGTCTTTGAGACCCAGTACTTC. This encodes CASGLVFETQYF. The chain carries TRBV2 and TRBJ2-5, with 7 bases that match TRBD2. The CDR3 is made up of 12 amino acids. Germline V gives CDR1 SNHLY, CDR2 FYNNEI. V lost 9 bases to trimming and J lost 5 bases; unmatched junction nucleotides: 6.